Reported below is one T cell receptor beta chain. Nominally healthy donors provided the samples, though records likely missed some immune exposures. J was trimmed by 2 bases and V by 7 bases; bases with no gene match: 4. There are 14 residues in the CDR3. Germline-derived CDR1 and CDR2 are LNHDA and SQIVND (reference sequence). Amplification used 60 Vbeta primers and 13 Jbeta primers. In the authors' methods: Approximately 12 million of about 88 million unique TCR beta chains were shared, per a later count. The method was immunoSEQ multiplex PCR; TCRdb's version includes in-frame clones alone and lacks a portion of them. Clone size and the V and J calls come from that table; the DNA yielded D and trimming. Among some 170,000 clones listed, over 60% were seen once. These data are taken from a study of cytomegalovirus exposure and HLA in healthy donors.

The specimen sequenced was PBMCs. The V gene is TRBV19, the J gene TRBJ1-3, with 8 bases that match TRBD1. This clonotype was sampled from a man in his forties in good health and CMV-seropositive. In nucleotides, the CDR3 is TGTGCCAGTACCGTGACAGGGGCTGGAAACACCATATATTTT. Translation: CASTVTGAGNTIYF. Complete variable domain (other parts from reference TRBV19 and TRBJ1-3): DGGITQSPKYLFRKEGQNVTLSCEQNLNHDAMYWYRQDPGQGLRLIYYSQIVNDFQKGDIAEGYSVSREKKESFPLTVTSAQKNPTAFYLCASTVTGAGNTIYFGEGSWLTVV.